One and the same sample provided the 14 T cell receptor beta chains below, sequenced in a study of T cell repertoires in cytomegalovirus infection. TCRdb re-called the reads with MiXCR, one entry per CDR3 protein. This sample has a few hundred thousand distinct CDR3 sequences, with approximately 15% found just once. Specimen: CD8+ T cells from PBMCs. Receptors were obtained from a human donor in good health (CMV status not recorded). Some clones in this sample may be carry-over from other donors' samples.

This clonotype was seen ten or more times. The V gene is TRBV6-5, the J gene TRBJ1-1; 7 nucleotides align to TRBD1. J was trimmed by 1 base and V by 2 bases; bases with no gene match: 4. This CDR3 region has 15 residues. CDR1 MNHEY and CDR2 SVGAGI come from the germline V gene. The CDR3 sequence is CASSYRGRGNTEAFF. In DNA, the CDR3 is TGTGCCAGCAGTTACAGGGGGCGCGGGAACACTGAAGCTTTCTTT.

In this sample, this clonotype turned up a few times. This chain joins TRBV7-9 and TRBJ2-7; D ambiguous. CDR1 SEHNR and CDR2 FQNEAQ come from the germline V gene (reference sequence). The CDR3 loop spans 15 amino acids. Trimming shortened V by 4 bases and J by 0 bases, and 13 bases separated the two germline ends. The CDR3 spells CASSYPLFGSYEQYF. As DNA, the CDR3 is TGTGCCAGCAGCTACCCCCTATTTGGCTCCTACGAGCAGTACTTC.

This rearrangement joins TRBV4-2 to TRBJ2-3; 11 bases align to TRBD2. This CDR3 has 18 residues. Germline V CDR1 and CDR2: LGHNA, YNFKEQ. J was trimmed by 4 bases and V by 0 bases; bases with no gene match: 9. The CDR3 coding sequence is TGTGCCAGCAGCCAAGACAACCTACTAGCGGGGGCCGCAGATACGCAGTATTTT. This gives the protein CASSQDNLLAGAADTQYF.

This clonotype was counted between two and nine times. At one boundary the junction diverges from the germline segment, which might be a read error. The chain employs TRBV6-2 or TRBV6-3 and TRBJ2-7; no definite D call. Germline V gives CDR1 MNHEY, CDR2 SVGEGT. This CDR3 has 14 amino acids. The DNA for the CDR3 is TGTGCCAGCAGTTACTTCCCTGACTCCGACGAGCAGTACTTC. Amino acid sequence: CASSYFPDSDEQYF.

This chain uses TRBV5-6 with TRBJ2-5; 8 bases fit TRBD2. Per the germline V gene, CDR1 is SGHDT and CDR2 is YYEEEE. The trim removed 2 bases at V and 2 bases at J, leaving 5 bases unmatched. CDR3 length: 15 amino acids. CDR3 in amino acids: CASSFLLAVQETQYF. The CDR3, as DNA: TGTGCCAGCAGCTTCTTACTAGCGGTACAAGAGACCCAGTACTTC. The full variable domain, with the rest looked up from reference TRBV5-6 and TRBJ2-5, is DAGVTQSPTHLIKTRGQQVTLRCSPKSGHDTVSWYQQALGQGPQFIFQYYEEEERQRGNFPDRFSGHQFPNYSSELNVNALLLGDSALYLCASSFLLAVQETQYFGPGTRLLVL.

V usage is TRBV5-6 and J usage is TRBJ2-3; 8 nucleotides agree with TRBD2. Trimming cost V 0 bases and J 8 bases; bases outside gene matches: 2. Germline CDR1 and CDR2: SGHDT and YYEEEE. CDR3 length: 13 amino acids. In nucleotides, the CDR3 is TGTGCCAGCAGCTTGGCGGGGGGGGGTACGCAGTATTTT. Translation gives CASSLAGGGTQYF. Drawing the rest from reference TRBV5-6 and TRBJ2-3, the complete variable domain is DAGVTQSPTHLIKTRGQQVTLRCSPKSGHDTVSWYQQALGQGPQFIFQYYEEEERQRGNFPDRFSGHQFPNYSSELNVNALLLGDSALYLCASSLAGGGTQYFGPGTRLTVL.

The chain is built from TRBV7-9 and TRBJ2-1, with TRBD1 identical over 8 bases. V gave up 1 base and J gave up 4 bases; unmatched junction bases: 3. This CDR3 contains 15 residues. The germline V gene has CDR1 SEHNR and CDR2 FQNEAQ (reference sequence). CDR3 in amino acids: CASSLVRTGYNEQFF. The CDR3 DNA is TGTGCCAGCAGCTTAGTGAGGACAGGGTACAATGAGCAGTTCTTC.

This clonotype was detected a few times. The chain's CDR3 is CASSLGGQGISEQYF. The CDR3 nucleotides are TGTGCCAGCAGCTTAGGGGGACAGGGAATTTCCGAGCAGTACTTC. V gene TRBV11-2 combines with J gene TRBJ2-7; 9 bases are shared with TRBD1. V shed 1 base and J 6 bases; nucleotides not matched to a gene: 7. CDR1 and CDR2 from the germline V gene are SGHAT and FQNNGV. The CDR3 runs 15 residues. Variable domain in full (rest from reference TRBV11-2 and TRBJ2-7): EAGVAQSPRYKIIEKRQSVAFWCNPISGHATLYWYQQILGQGPKLLIQFQNNGVVDDSQLPKDRFSAERLKGVDSTLKIQPAKLEDSAVYLCASSLGGQGISEQYFGPGTRLTVT.

The chain is built from TRBV6-6 and TRBJ1-1, with D maybe TRBD1 (5 bases). V was cut by 4 bases and J by 4 bases, with 7 bases left in between. The germline V gene encodes CDR1 MNHNY and CDR2 SVGAGI (reference sequence). The CDR3 contains 12 residues. CDR3 coding DNA: TGTGCCAGCAGTTGGGGCCCCACTGAAGCTTTCTTT. Protein product: CASSWGPTEAFF.

This chain uses TRBV3-1 with TRBJ1-2; TRBD1 agrees at 7 bases. CDR1 and CDR2 (germline): LGHDT, YNNKEL (reference sequence). Trimming at V came to 0 bases and at J to 0 bases, leaving 10 bases not matched to a gene. The CDR3 totals 18 residues. CDR3 coding DNA: TGTGCCAGCAGCCAAGATGGTGGGACAGCAGACCCTAACTATGGCTACACCTTC. Encoded protein: CASSQDGGTADPNYGYTF.

The CDR3 bases are TGTGCCAGCAGGGCAGGGGGGCCGAACACTGAAGCTTTCTTT. Encoded protein: CASRAGGPNTEAFF. V gene TRBV5-6 combines with J gene TRBJ1-1; TRBD1 agrees at 7 bases. V trimming: 5 bases; J trimming: 1 base; junction bases outside the gene matches: 5. CDR3 length: 14 residues. Germline assignment: CDR1 SGHDT and CDR2 YYEEEE.

This clonotype turned up a few times. The chain is built from TRBV4-1 and TRBJ2-3, with D unresolved. Trimming cost V 0 bases and J 4 bases, with 14 bases left between them. The CDR3 is 16 residues long. Germline V CDR1 and CDR2: MGHRA, YSYEKL. The CDR3 nucleotides are TGCGCCAGCAGCCAAGAAGGCAGGTTTGGGGCAGATACGCAGTATTTT. This codes for CASSQEGRFGADTQYF.

The gene calls are TRBV5-1 and TRBJ1-1, with TRBD1 identical over 7 bases. V lost 3 bases to trimming and J lost 0 bases; unmatched junction nucleotides: 11. The CDR3 runs to 17 residues. CDR1 and CDR2 from the germline V gene are SGHRS and YFSETQ. This chain's CDR3 is CASSSDRTGLMNTEAFF. For the CDR3, the DNA is TGCGCCAGCAGCTCAGATAGGACAGGATTAATGAACACTGAAGCTTTCTTT.

With respect to this clonotype: A clone one base away is much larger, so this may be a read error. This chain links TRBV28 with TRBJ2-7; either TRBD1 or TRBD2 may fit D (5 bases each). Germline CDR1 MDHEN, CDR2 SYDVKM. The CDR3 is made up of 16 amino acids. V lost 2 bases and J 1 base, leaving 15 bases between the germline ends. CDR3 sequence reads: CASSLTSGTGSYEQYF. CDR3 DNA: TGTGCCAGCAGTTTAACTTCCGGGACCGGATCCTACGAGCAGTACTTC.